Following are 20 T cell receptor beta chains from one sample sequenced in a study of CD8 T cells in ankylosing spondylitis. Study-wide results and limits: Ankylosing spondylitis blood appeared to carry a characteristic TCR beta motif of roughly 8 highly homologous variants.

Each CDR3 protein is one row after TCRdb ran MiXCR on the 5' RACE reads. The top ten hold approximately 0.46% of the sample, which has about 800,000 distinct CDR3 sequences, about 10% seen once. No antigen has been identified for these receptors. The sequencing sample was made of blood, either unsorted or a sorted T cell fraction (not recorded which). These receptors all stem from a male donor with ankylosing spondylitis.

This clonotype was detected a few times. The DNA for the CDR3 is TGCGCCAGCAGCCTACAGAGCTACCAAGAGACCCAGTACTTC. Encoded protein: CASSLQSYQETQYF. The chain is built from TRBV4-3 and TRBJ2-5, with D unclear. Trimming left V 4 bases short and J 0 bases short, with 9 bases between. This CDR3 has 14 amino acids. CDR1 and CDR2 (germline): LGHNA, YSLEER.

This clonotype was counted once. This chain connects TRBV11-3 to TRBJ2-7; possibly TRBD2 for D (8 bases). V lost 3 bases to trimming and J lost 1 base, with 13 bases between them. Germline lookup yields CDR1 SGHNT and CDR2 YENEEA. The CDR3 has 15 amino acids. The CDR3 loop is CASSLGQRGSYEQYF. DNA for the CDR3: TGTGCCAGCAGCTTGGGACAGCGGGGGTCCTACGAGCAGTACTTC.

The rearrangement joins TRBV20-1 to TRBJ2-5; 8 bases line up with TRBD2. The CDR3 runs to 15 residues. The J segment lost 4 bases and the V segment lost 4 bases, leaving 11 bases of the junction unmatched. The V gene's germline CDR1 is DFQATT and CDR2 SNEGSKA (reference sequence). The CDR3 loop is CSAKAAGAGRETQYF. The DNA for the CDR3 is TGCAGTGCTAAAGCAGCGGGAGCGGGGCGAGAGACCCAGTACTTC.

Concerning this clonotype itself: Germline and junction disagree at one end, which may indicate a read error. The CDR3 reads CASSPSAKFGEKLFF. As DNA, the CDR3 is TGTGCTAGCAGCCCCAGCGCGAAGTTCGGTGAAAAACTGTTTTTT. The chain recombines TRBV7-7 with TRBJ1-4; unclear D gene. The CDR3 length is 15 residues. Germline assignment: CDR1 SSHAT and CDR2 FNYEAQ (reference sequence).

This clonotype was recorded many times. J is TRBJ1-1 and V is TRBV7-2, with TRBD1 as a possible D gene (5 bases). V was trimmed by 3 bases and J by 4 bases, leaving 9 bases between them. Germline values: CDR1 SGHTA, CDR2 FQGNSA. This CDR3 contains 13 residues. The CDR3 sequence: CASSLFQGTEAFF. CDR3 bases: TGTGCCAGCAGCTTGTTCCAGGGCACTGAAGCTTTCTTT.

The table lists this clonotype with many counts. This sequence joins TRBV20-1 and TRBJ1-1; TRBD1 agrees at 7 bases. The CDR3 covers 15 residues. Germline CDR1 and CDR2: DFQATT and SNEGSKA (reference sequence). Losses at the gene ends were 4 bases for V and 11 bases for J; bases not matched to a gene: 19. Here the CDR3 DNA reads TGCAGTGCTACCATAATCCGGGACAGTCTTCTAGGGGCTTTCTTT. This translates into CSATIIRDSLLGAFF.

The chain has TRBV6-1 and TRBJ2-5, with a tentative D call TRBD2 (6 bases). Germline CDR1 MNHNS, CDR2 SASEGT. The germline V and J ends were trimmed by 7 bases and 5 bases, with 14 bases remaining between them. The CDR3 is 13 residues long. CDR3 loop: CASNRDFGETQYF. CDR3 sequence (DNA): TGTGCCAGCAACCGGGACTTCGGGGAGACCCAGTACTTC.

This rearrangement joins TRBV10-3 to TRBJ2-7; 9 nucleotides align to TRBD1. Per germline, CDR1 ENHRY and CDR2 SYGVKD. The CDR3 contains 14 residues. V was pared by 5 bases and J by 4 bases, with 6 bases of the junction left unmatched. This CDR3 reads CAISKTGGEYEQYF. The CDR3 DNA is TGTGCCATCAGTAAGACAGGGGGTGAGTACGAGCAGTACTTC.

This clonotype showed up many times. Written as DNA, the CDR3 is TGTGCCATCAGTGGGCCGGGACAGGGGAAAGGCGAGGCTGGCTACACCTTC. This sequence encodes CAISGPGQGKGEAGYTF. V is TRBV10-3 and J is TRBJ1-2; the match to TRBD1 covers 10 bases. This CDR3 has 17 residues. V dropped 4 bases and J dropped 7; count of bases not matched to a gene: 15. Germline V lookup: CDR1 ENHRY, CDR2 SYGVKD.

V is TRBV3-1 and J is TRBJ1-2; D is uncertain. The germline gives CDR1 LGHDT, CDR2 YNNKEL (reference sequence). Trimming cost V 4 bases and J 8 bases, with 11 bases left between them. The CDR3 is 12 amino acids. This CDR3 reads CASSLRGEGYTF. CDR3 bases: TGTGCCAGCAGCCTCCGGGGTGAAGGCTACACCTTC. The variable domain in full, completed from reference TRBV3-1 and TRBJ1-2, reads DTAVSQTPKYLVTQMGNDKSIKCEQNLGHDTMYWYKQDSKKFLKIMFSYNNKELIINETVPNRFSPKSPDKAHLNLHINSLELGDSAVYFCASSLRGEGYTFGSGTRLTVV.

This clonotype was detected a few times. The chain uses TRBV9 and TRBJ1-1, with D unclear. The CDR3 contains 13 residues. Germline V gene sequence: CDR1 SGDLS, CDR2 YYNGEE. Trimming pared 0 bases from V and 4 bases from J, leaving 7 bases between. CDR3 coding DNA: TGTGCCAGCAGCGTAGTTTACGGCACTGAAGCTTTCTTT. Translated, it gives CASSVVYGTEAFF.

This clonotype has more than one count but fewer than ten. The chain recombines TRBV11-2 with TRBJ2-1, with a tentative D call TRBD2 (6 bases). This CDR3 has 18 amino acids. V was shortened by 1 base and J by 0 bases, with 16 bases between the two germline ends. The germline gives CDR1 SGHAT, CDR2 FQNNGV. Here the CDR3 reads CASSLGRWGRSSYNEQFF. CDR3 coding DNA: TGTGCCAGCAGCTTAGGACGCTGGGGGAGGAGCTCCTACAATGAGCAGTTCTTC.

The chain's CDR3 is CSAVGQGPREQYF. The CDR3 nucleotides read TGCAGTGCGGTGGGGCAGGGGCCCCGCGAGCAGTACTTC. V usage is TRBV20-1 and J usage is TRBJ2-7; D may be TRBD1 (6 bases). This CDR3 comprises 13 residues. V lost 6 bases, J lost 6 bases, and 18 bases lay in between. The germline gives CDR1 DFQATT, CDR2 SNEGSKA (reference sequence).

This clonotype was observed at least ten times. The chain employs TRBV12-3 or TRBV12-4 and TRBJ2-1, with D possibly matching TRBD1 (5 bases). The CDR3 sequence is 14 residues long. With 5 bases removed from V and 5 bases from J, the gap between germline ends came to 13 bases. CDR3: CASSPTGSHNEQFF. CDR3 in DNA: TGTGCCAGCAGTCCCACAGGAAGCCACAATGAGCAGTTCTTC.

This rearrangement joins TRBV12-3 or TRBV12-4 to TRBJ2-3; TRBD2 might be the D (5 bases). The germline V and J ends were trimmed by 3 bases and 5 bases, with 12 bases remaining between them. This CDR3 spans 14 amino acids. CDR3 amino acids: CASSFREGGDTQYF. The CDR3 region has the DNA TGTGCCAGCAGTTTCCGGGAAGGAGGAGATACGCAGTATTTT.

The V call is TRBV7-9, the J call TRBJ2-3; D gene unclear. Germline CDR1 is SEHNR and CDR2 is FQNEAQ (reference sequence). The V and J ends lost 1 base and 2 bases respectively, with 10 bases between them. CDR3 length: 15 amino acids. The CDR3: CASSLGVRTTDTQYF. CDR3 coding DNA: TGTGCCAGCAGCTTAGGCGTGAGAACCACAGATACGCAGTATTTT.

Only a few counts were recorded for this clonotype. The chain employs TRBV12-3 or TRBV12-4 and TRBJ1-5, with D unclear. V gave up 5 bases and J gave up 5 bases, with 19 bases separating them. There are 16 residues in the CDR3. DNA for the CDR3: TGTGCCAGCAGTCCGACGGCAGGAGAGGAACATCAGCCCCAGCATTTT. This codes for CASSPTAGEEHQPQHF.

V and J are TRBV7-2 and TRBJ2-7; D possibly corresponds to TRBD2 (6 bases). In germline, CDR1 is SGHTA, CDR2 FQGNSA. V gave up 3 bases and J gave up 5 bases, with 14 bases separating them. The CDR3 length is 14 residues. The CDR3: CASSFLRDLNEQYF. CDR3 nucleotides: TGTGCCAGCAGCTTTTTGCGGGATCTAAACGAGCAGTACTTC.

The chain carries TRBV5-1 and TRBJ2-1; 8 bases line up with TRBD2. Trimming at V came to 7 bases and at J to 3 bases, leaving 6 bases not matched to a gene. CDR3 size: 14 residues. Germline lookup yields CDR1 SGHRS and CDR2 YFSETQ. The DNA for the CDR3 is TGCGCCAGCGTTCCGACTAGCGACTACAATGAGCAGTTCTTC. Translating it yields CASVPTSDYNEQFF.

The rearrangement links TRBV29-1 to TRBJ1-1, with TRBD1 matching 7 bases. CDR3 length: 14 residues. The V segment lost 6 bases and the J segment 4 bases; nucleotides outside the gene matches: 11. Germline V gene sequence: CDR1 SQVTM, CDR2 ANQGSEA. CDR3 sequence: CSVKTGTTATEAFF. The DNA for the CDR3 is TGCAGCGTGAAGACAGGGACAACGGCCACTGAAGCTTTCTTT.